This TCR beta chain is drawn from a study of STAT3 mutations in large granular lymphocyte leukemia. General study findings and limits: All newly emerging clones after therapy were STAT3 wild type. Every T-cell large granular lymphocyte leukemia patient had at least one immunodominant TCR beta clonotype. In several patients, dominant TCR clone burden exceeded STAT3 mutant burden.

Assay: immunoSEQ multiplex PCR; the TCRdb copy retains only in-frame clones and omits some. Of about 4,300 clones in the sample, 62% were seen once. Comment on this clone: Its cognate antigen is unknown.

The sequenced material came from PBMCs. This receptor was taken from a human donor with T large granular lymphocyte leukemia. Some clones in this sample may be carry-over from other donors' samples.

CDR3 in amino acids: CASSESIEGNQQFF. The DNA for the CDR3 is TGCGCCAGCAGTGAGTCGATTGAGGGGAATCAGCAGTTCTTC. The gene calls are TRBV10-1 and TRBJ2-1; the D gene could be TRBD1 or TRBD2 (5 bases each). CDR1 WNHNN and CDR2 SYGVQD come from the germline V gene (reference sequence). The CDR3 is 14 amino acids. Trimming removed 0 bases from V and 11 bases from J, with 14 bases in between.